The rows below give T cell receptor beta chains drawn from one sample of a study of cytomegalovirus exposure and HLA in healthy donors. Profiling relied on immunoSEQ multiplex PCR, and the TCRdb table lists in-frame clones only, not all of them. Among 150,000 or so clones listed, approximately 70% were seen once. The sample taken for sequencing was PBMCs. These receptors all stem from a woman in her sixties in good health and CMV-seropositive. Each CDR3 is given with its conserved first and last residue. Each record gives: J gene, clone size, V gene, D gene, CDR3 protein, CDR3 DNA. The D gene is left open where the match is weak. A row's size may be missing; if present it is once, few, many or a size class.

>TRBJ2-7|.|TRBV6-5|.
CASRRTQDYEQYF
TGTGCCAGCAGACGAACGCAGGACTACGAGCAGTACTTC
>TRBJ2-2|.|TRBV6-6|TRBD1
CASSSPSTGGMGELFF
TGTGCCAGCAGTTCCCCCTCGACAGGGGGCATGGGGGAGCTGTTTTTT
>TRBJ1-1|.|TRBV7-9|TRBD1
CASSPGDRGTEAFF
TGTGCCAGCAGCCCCGGAGACAGGGGCACTGAAGCTTTCTTT
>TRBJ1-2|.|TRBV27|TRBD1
CASSSGQGRGYTF
TGTGCCAGCAGTTCAGGACAGGGTCGGGGCTACACCTTC
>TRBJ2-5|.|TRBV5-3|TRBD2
CARSFRTSGAQETQYF
TGTGCCAGAAGCTTCCGGACTAGCGGGGCCCAAGAGACCCAGTACTTC
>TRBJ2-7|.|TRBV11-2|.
CASSYETLSYEQYF
TGTGCCAGCAGCTACGAGACACTCTCCTACGAGCAGTACTTC
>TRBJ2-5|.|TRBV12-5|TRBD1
CASGLVLGQGQETQYF
TGTGCTAGTGGTTTGGTACTAGGACAGGGACAAGAGACCCAGTACTTC
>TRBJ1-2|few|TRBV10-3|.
CAISDSSVGNYGYTF
TGTGCCATCAGTGATAGTAGCGTGGGTAACTATGGCTACACCTTC
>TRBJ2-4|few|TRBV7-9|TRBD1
CASSLPGQGAGNIQYF
TGTGCCAGCAGCCTGCCGGGACAGGGCGCGGGAAACATTCAGTACTTC
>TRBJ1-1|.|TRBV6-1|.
CASSDRAQIVGMNTEAFF
TGTGCCAGCAGTGACAGGGCGCAAATAGTGGGGATGAACACTGAAGCTTTCTTT
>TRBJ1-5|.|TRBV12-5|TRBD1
CASARGGTVGSNQPQHF
TGTGCTAGCGCTCGGGGGGGGACAGTTGGAAGCAATCAGCCCCAGCATTTT
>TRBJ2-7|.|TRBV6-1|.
CASSEVLSYEQYF
TGTGCCAGCAGTGAAGTCCTCTCCTACGAGCAGTACTTC
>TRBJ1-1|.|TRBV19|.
CASSMAGGNTEAFF
TGTGCCAGTAGTATGGCCGGGGGGAACACTGAAGCTTTCTTT
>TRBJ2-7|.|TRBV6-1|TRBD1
CASKTRDRSSYEQYF
TGTGCCAGCAAAACCCGGGACAGGAGCTCCTACGAGCAGTACTTC
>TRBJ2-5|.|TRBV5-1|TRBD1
CASSLTGARQETQYF
TGCGCCAGCAGCTTGACAGGGGCGCGTCAAGAGACCCAGTACTTC
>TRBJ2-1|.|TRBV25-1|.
CASSGLGGNEQFF
TGTGCCAGCAGTGGTCTCGGGGGCAATGAGCAGTTCTTC
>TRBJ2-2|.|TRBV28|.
CASSLGQTNTGELFF
TGTGCCAGCAGTTTAGGACAGACCAACACCGGGGAGCTGTTTTTT
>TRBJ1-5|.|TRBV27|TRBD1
CASSLARGLNQPQHF
TGTGCCAGCAGTTTGGCCAGGGGGCTAAATCAGCCCCAGCATTTT
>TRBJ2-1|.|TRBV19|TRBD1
CASSRGSVGNEQFF
TGTGCCAGCAGCAGGGGGTCCGTGGGCAATGAGCAGTTCTTC
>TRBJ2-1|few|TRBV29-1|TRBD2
CSSSGGWNEQFF
TGCAGCTCAAGCGGGGGGTGGAATGAGCAGTTCTTC
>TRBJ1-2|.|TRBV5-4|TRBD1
CASSSNTGGYGYTF
TGTGCCAGCAGCTCAAACACAGGGGGCTATGGCTACACCTTC
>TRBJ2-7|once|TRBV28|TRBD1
CASSFDRGGDEQYF
TGTGCCAGCAGTTTCGACAGGGGGGGCGACGAGCAGTACTTC
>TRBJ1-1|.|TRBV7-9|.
CASTRTDEAFF
TGTGCCAGCACCCGGACAGACGAAGCTTTCTTT
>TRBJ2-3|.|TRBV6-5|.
CASSYGGITDTQYF
TGTGCCAGCAGTTACGGCGGAATCACAGATACGCAGTATTTT
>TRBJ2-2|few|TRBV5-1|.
CASRSPGVKGGELFF
TGCGCCAGCAGATCTCCAGGGGTAAAAGGCGGGGAGCTGTTTTTT
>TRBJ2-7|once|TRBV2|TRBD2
CASRSGRATSYEQYF
TGTGCCAGCAGGAGCGGGAGGGCCACCTCCTACGAGCAGTACTTC
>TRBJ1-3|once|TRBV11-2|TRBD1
CASSFSGTATGSGNTIYF
TGTGCCAGCAGCTTTTCAGGTACCGCGACAGGGTCAGGAAACACCATATATTTT
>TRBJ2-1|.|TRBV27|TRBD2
CASKPLASGYNEQFF
TGTGCCAGCAAACCTTTGGCTAGCGGTTACAATGAGCAGTTCTTC
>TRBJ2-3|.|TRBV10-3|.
CAISELSGTDTQYF
TGTGCCATCAGTGAATTAAGCGGCACAGATACGCAGTATTTT
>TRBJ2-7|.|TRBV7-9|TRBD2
CASGTSGSHEQYF
TGTGCCAGCGGGACTAGCGGGAGCCACGAGCAGTACTTC
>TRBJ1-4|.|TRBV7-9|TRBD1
CASSNRDRGFGEKLFF
TGTGCCAGCAGCAACCGGGACAGGGGATTCGGTGAAAAACTGTTTTTT
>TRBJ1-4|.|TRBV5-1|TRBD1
CASSLTGQGEKLFF
TGCGCCAGCAGCTTGACGGGACAGGGAGAAAAACTGTTTTTT
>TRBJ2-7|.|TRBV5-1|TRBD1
CASSSGQGNEQYF
TGCGCCAGCAGCTCGGGACAGGGGAACGAGCAGTACTTC
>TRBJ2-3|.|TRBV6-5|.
CASMRGSTDTQYF
TGTGCCAGCATGCGCGGAAGCACAGATACGCAGTATTTT
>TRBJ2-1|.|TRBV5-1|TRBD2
CASSLSGGNEQFF
TGCGCCAGCAGCTTGTCGGGAGGGAATGAGCAGTTCTTC
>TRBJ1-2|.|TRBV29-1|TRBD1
CSVAGQGTTLYGYTF
TGCAGCGTTGCCGGACAGGGGACGACTCTCTATGGCTACACCTTC
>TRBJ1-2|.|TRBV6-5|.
CASNRSPGHAYGYTF
TGTGCCAGCAATCGATCGCCGGGACATGCCTATGGCTACACCTTC
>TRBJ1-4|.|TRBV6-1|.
CASSLQEKLFF
TGTGCCAGCAGCCTACAGGAAAAACTGTTTTTT
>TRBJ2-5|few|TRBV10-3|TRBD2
CAISQTSGRETQYF
TGTGCCATCAGTCAGACTAGCGGGAGGGAGACCCAGTACTTC
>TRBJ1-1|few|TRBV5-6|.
CASSPGASGNTEAFF
TGTGCCAGCAGCCCCGGCGCTTCAGGGAACACTGAAGCTTTCTTT
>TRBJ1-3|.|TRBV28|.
CASSPLGPGRNTIYF
TGTGCCAGCAGTCCCCTGGGCCCCGGGAGAAACACCATATATTTT
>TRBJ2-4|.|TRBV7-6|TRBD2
CASSSLAGGAKNIQYF
TGTGCCAGCAGCTCCTTAGCGGGAGGGGCCAAAAACATTCAGTACTTC
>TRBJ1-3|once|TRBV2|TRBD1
CASRQQGTGNTIYF
TGTGCCAGCAGGCAACAGGGGACTGGAAACACCATATATTTT
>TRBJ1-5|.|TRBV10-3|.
CATGEGVSNQPQHF
TGTGCCACCGGGGAGGGGGTCAGCAATCAGCCCCAGCATTTT
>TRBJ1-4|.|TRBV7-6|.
CASSLAGREKLFF
TGTGCCAGCAGCTTAGCTGGGCGTGAAAAACTGTTTTTT
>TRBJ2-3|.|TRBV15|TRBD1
CATRTGTEADTQYF
TGTGCCACCAGGACCGGGACAGAGGCAGATACGCAGTATTTT
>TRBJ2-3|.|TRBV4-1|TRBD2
CASSRLGGGVRTDTQYF
TGCGCCAGCAGCCGTCTGGGGGGAGGGGTAAGGACAGATACGCAGTATTTT
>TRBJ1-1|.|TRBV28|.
CASRNRALNTEAFF
TGTGCCAGCAGGAACAGGGCCCTGAACACTGAAGCTTTCTTT
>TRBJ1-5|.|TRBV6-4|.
CASSDRGYSNQPQHF
TGTGCCAGCAGTGACAGGGGATATAGCAATCAGCCCCAGCATTTT
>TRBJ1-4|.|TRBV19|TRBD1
CASGDRGREKLFF
TGTGCCAGTGGGGACAGGGGGCGTGAAAAACTGTTTTTT
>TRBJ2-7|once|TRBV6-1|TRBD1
CGQGRPYEQYF
TGTGGACAGGGTAGACCCTACGAGCAGTACTTC
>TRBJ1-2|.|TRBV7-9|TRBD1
CASSSWGQGDGYTF
TGTGCCAGCAGCTCTTGGGGACAGGGCGATGGCTACACCTTC